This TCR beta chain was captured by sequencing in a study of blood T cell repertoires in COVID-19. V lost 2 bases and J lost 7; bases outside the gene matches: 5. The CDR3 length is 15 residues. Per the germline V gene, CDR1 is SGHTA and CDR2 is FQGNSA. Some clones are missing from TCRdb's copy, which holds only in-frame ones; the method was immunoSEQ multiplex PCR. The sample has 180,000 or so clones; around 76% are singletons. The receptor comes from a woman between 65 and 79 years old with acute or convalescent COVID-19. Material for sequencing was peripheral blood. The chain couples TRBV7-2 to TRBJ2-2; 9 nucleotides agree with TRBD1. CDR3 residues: CASSLRTGGIGELFF. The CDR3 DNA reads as TGTGCCAGCAGCTTAAGAACAGGGGGCATCGGGGAGCTGTTTTTT.